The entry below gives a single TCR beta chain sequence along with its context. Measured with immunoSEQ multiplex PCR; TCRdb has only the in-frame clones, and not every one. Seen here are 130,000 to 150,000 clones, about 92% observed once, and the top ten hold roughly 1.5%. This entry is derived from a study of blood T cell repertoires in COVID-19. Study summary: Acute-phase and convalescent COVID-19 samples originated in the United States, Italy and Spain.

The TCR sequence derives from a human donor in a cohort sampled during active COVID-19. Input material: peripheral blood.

CDR3 bases: TGTGCCATCAGCGCCCTTCCCGGGACAGGGAGGGGCAATCAGCCCCAGCATTTT. Residues: CAISALPGTGRGNQPQHF. The chain uses TRBV10-3 and TRBJ1-5, with 9 bases that match TRBD1. This CDR3 is built from 18 residues. Trimming took 6 bases from V and 2 from J; bases not matched to a gene: 14. Looked up from germline, CDR1 is ENHRY and CDR2 is SYGVKD.